These 10 T cell receptor beta chains originate from one sample sequenced in a study of blood T cell repertoires in COVID-19. Sequenced by immunoSEQ multiplex PCR; TCRdb stores in-frame clones only, minus some. The sample has about 360,000 clones; 80% to 90% are singletons. The sequenced sample was peripheral blood. All receptors derive from an older woman with COVID-19, enrolled during active disease.

The V and J genes are TRBV5-1 and TRBJ2-2; 9 bases are shared with TRBD2. Germline V gene sequence: CDR1 SGHRS, CDR2 YFSETQ. Trimming took 0 bases from V and 1 from J; bases not matched to a gene: 4. The CDR3 consists of 17 residues. CDR3 region: CASSLDTSGWNTGELFF. DNA for the CDR3: TGCGCCAGCAGCTTGGATACTAGCGGGTGGAACACCGGGGAGCTGTTTTTT.

The chain recombines TRBV7-9 with TRBJ1-2; D is uncertain. CDR3 size: 13 residues. Trimming pared 2 bases from V and 7 bases from J, leaving 11 bases between. Germline assignment: CDR1 SEHNR and CDR2 FQNEAQ (reference sequence). The CDR3 DNA is TGTGCCAGCAGCTTAATTGGGCGGGTTGGCTACACCTTC. Its translation: CASSLIGRVGYTF.

The chain carries TRBV29-1 and TRBJ2-1, with a weak D call TRBD1 (6 bases). Germline-derived CDR1 and CDR2 are SQVTM and ANQGSEA. There are 12 residues in the CDR3. Trimming removed 3 bases at V and 13 bases at J, with 16 bases between. The CDR3 reads CSVDANRVNQFF. The CDR3 bases are TGCAGCGTTGATGCTAACAGGGTAAATCAGTTCTTC.

The chain couples TRBV18 to TRBJ1-4, with 9 bases matching TRBD1. Germline V gene sequence: CDR1 KGHSH, CDR2 LQKENI. The junction had 1 base not matched to a gene; V was cut back by 2 bases and J by 6 bases. There are 14 residues in the CDR3. The CDR3, as DNA: TGTGCCAGCTCACCAGGGGACAGGGATGAAAAACTGTTTTTT. Amino acid sequence: CASSPGDRDEKLFF. Together with reference TRBV18 and TRBJ1-4, the CDR3 gives the full variable domain: NAGVMQNPRHLVRRRGQEARLRCSPMKGHSHVYWYRQLPEEGLKFMVYLQKENIIDESGMPKERFSAEFPKEGPSILRIQQVVRGDSAAYFCASSPGDRDEKLFFGSGTQLSVL.

This chain links TRBV24-1 with TRBJ2-1; perhaps TRBD2 as D (5 bases). This CDR3 is built from 12 residues. V lost 4 bases and J 7 bases, leaving 7 bases between the germline ends. Germline CDR1 is KGHDR and CDR2 is SFDVKD. The CDR3 DNA is TGTGCCACCAGTGAAGGACTGAATGAGCAGTTCTTC. Protein: CATSEGLNEQFF.

V is TRBV5-1 and J is TRBJ2-1, with D possibly being TRBD2 (6 bases). The CDR3 sequence is 16 residues long. Germline V gene data show CDR1 as SGHRS and CDR2 as YFSETQ. Trimming left V 3 bases short and J 0 bases short, with 13 bases between. DNA for the CDR3: TGCGCCAGCAGCTCCCCCCGGGGGACCTCCTACAATGAGCAGTTCTTC. Amino acid sequence: CASSSPRGTSYNEQFF.

This chain connects TRBV6-2 or TRBV6-3 to TRBJ2-3; D is undetermined. Trimming took 2 bases from V and 1 from J, leaving 13 bases between them. Germline values: CDR1 MNHEY, CDR2 SVGEGT. The CDR3 is made up of 16 amino acids. CDR3 DNA sequence: TGTGCCAGCAGTTACGGCCTCCATTCTGGCACAGATACGCAGTATTTT. Protein product: CASSYGLHSGTDTQYF.

The chain recombines TRBV4-1 with TRBJ1-5; 10 bases line up with TRBD1. Trimming cost V 0 bases and J 5 bases; bases outside gene matches: 13. Germline loops: CDR1 MGHRA, CDR2 YSYEKL. This CDR3 is 19 amino acids long. As DNA, the CDR3 is TGCGCCAGCAGCCAAGACCCGGGACAGGGGCGAGGGGTGGATCAGCCCCAGCATTTT. It specifies CASSQDPGQGRGVDQPQHF.

Comment on this clone: At one end the junction does not follow the germline gene, possibly because of a read error. The J gene is TRBJ1-6, the V gene TRBV7-8, with D tentatively TRBD1 (6 bases). Germline V lookup: CDR1 SGHVS, CDR2 FQNEAQ. This CDR3 is built from 14 residues. The CDR3 DNA reads TGTGCCAGCGGCTTGCTGGGGGCTAATTCACCCCTCCACTTT. It encodes CASGLLGANSPLHF.

This chain links TRBV6-5 with TRBJ1-6, with 8 bases fitting TRBD1. Germline trimming cut 0 bases from V and 7 bases from J; bases unmatched to any gene: 5. CDR3 length: 16 residues. In germline, CDR1 is MNHEY, CDR2 SVGAGI. The CDR3 sequence: CASSYSATGENSPLHF. The CDR3 DNA sequence: TGTGCCAGCAGTTACTCGGCGACAGGGGAGAATTCACCCCTCCACTTT.